This T cell receptor (beta chain) was observed in a study of T cell repertoires in cytomegalovirus infection. The wider study: CMV infection and matching HLA type were both indicated by public TCR beta signatures.

This clonotype was seen only a few times. Its antigen is unknown. Study-wide points: In two of eight donors, the top clonotype was HLA-C-restricted CMV-specific.

TCRdb used MiXCR to reprocess the reads, holding one entry per CDR3 protein. The sample has hundreds of thousands of distinct CDR3 sequences, around a third seen once; the top ten hold about a sixth. The CDR3 is made up of 15 amino acids. Germline lookup yields CDR1 SGHTA and CDR2 FQGNSA. J was trimmed by 4 bases and V by 1 base; bases with no gene match: 3. The material was cultured PBMCs, obtained from culture after CMV antigen stimulation. The chain combines TRBV7-2 with TRBJ2-3; 9 nucleotides line up with TRBD2. The sequence was obtained from a human donor in good health (CMV status not recorded). Some clones in this sample may be carry-over from other donors' samples. The CDR3 region is CASSLGSGSPDTQYF. The DNA for the CDR3 is TGTGCCAGCAGCTTAGGTAGCGGGAGTCCAGATACGCAGTATTTT. Together with reference TRBV7-2 and TRBJ2-3, the CDR3 gives the full variable domain: GAGVSQSPSNKVTEKGKDVELRCDPISGHTALYWYRQSLGQGLEFLIYFQGNSAPDKSGLPSDRFSAERTGGSVSTLTIQRTQQEDSAVYLCASSLGSGSPDTQYFGPGTRLTVL.